These 29 T cell receptor beta chains share one sample of origin, sequenced in a study of shared clonotypes between healthy human individuals. Sequencing was performed with immunoSEQ multiplex PCR; in TCRdb, only in-frame clones are kept and a portion is missing. Of 90,000 to 120,000 clones in the sample, 68% are singletons; the top ten hold around 25%. Material for sequencing was memory CD8+ T cells sorted from blood. The subset was: CD45RO+ cells pooled with CCR7-negative TemRA cells. These receptors all stem from a woman younger than 45 in good health.

This clone was counted only a few times. V is TRBV6-5 and J is TRBJ2-7; 12 bases match TRBD2. V was pared by 2 bases and J by 2 bases, with 4 bases of the junction left unmatched. CDR1 and CDR2 from the germline V gene are MNHEY and SVGAGI. The length of the CDR3 is 16 residues. CDR3 sequence: CASSYGLAGGTYEQYF. CDR3 nucleotide sequence: TGTGCCAGCAGTTACGGGCTAGCGGGAGGGACCTACGAGCAGTACTTC.

The chain combines TRBV29-1 with TRBJ2-2, with TRBD2 identical over 9 bases. Trimming took 7 bases from V and 1 from J; bases not matched to a gene: 7. The CDR3 sequence is 15 residues long. Germline CDR1 reads SQVTM; CDR2 reads ANQGSEA. CDR3 DNA: TGCAGCGCCGTTAGCGGGAGAGTGAACACCGGGGAGCTGTTTTTT. Translated: CSAVSGRVNTGELFF.

V is TRBV9 and J is TRBJ2-1; TRBD2 matches at 10 bases. CDR3 length: 15 amino acids. V lost 3 bases, J lost 4 bases, and 4 bases stayed unmatched. Germline loops: CDR1 SGDLS, CDR2 YYNGEE. For the CDR3, the DNA is TGTGCCAGCAGCGAGGGGACTAGCGATTACAATGAGCAGTTCTTC. Residues: CASSEGTSDYNEQFF.

The chain recombines TRBV7-9 with TRBJ2-7; no clear D gene. This CDR3 region has 15 residues. Deletions cut 3 bases from V and 5 bases from J, with 17 bases between. Germline V gene sequence: CDR1 SEHNR, CDR2 FQNEAQ (reference sequence). CDR3 bases: TGTGCCAGCAGCTTGGTCGTGGACGTTGGTCACGAGCAGTACTTC. Protein: CASSLVVDVGHEQYF.

The chain links TRBV19 to TRBJ2-7; 9 nucleotides match TRBD1. Germline loops: CDR1 LNHDA, CDR2 SQIVND (reference sequence). After removal of 8 bases from V and 4 bases from J, the junction contained 6 bases not matched to a gene. CDR3 length equals 13 residues. CDR3 DNA sequence: TGTGCCAGTGCGTTGGGACAGGGATACGAGCAGTACTTC. As protein: CASALGQGYEQYF.

Many counts were recorded for this clone. The chain is built from TRBV4-1 and TRBJ1-4; no definite D call. The CDR3 is made up of 13 amino acids. Germline-derived CDR1 and CDR2 are MGHRA and YSYEKL. With 6 bases removed from V and 8 bases from J, the gap between germline ends came to 13 bases. The CDR3 coding sequence is TGCGCCAGCAGTCCCTTTGCGGGCGAAAAACTGTTTTTT. Residues: CASSPFAGEKLFF.

This clone is a singleton in its sample. The chain joins TRBV5-1 to TRBJ1-1; tentative D call: TRBD1 (6 bases). Trimming stripped 0 bases from V and 4 bases from J, with 16 bases between. The CDR3 sequence is 16 residues long. CDR1 is SGHRS and CDR2 is YFSETQ in the germline V gene. CDR3 sequence reads: CASSLGIGGQGTEAFF. CDR3 sequence (DNA): TGCGCCAGCAGCTTGGGGATCGGGGGGCAAGGCACTGAAGCTTTCTTT.

The chain couples TRBV15 to TRBJ1-2; D not certain. Trimming took 0 bases from V and 5 from J, leaving 16 bases between them. The CDR3 length is 16 residues. Germline V lookup: CDR1 LNHNV, CDR2 YYDKDF (reference sequence). Here the CDR3 reads CATSRDGQPTSYGYTF. In DNA form, the CDR3 reads TGTGCCACCAGCAGAGATGGGCAGCCCACCTCGTATGGCTACACCTTC.

The CDR3, as DNA: TGTGCCAGCAGCTTGGGTCTGACAGGTTACTATGGCTACACCTTC. It codes for CASSLGLTGYYGYTF. The rearrangement uses TRBV5-4 and TRBJ1-2; maybe TRBD1 (6 bases). V was trimmed by 0 bases and J by 3 bases, leaving 12 bases between them. Per germline, CDR1 SGHNT and CDR2 YYREEE (reference sequence). This CDR3 comprises 15 residues.

In this sample, this clone turned up a few times. Written as DNA, the CDR3 is TGTGCCAGCAGTGTTATCAGGGGTTCCGCAGATACGCAGTATTTT. Its translation: CASSVIRGSADTQYF. The V gene is TRBV27, the J gene TRBJ2-3; possibly TRBD1 for D (6 bases). Germline loops: CDR1 MNHEY, CDR2 SMNVEV (reference sequence). V gave up 5 bases and J gave up 4 bases, with 16 bases separating them. The CDR3 has 15 amino acids.

The rearrangement joins TRBV2 to TRBJ2-1; 9 bases are shared with TRBD2. After removal of 6 bases from V and 4 bases from J, the junction contained 7 bases not matched to a gene. The CDR3 covers 15 residues. Germline V CDR1 and CDR2: SNHLY, FYNNEI. This chain's CDR3 is CASSPSGAPYNEQFF. CDR3 nucleotide sequence: TGTGCCAGCAGCCCTAGCGGGGCCCCTTACAATGAGCAGTTCTTC. The whole variable domain, filled in from reference TRBV2 and TRBJ2-1, reads EPEVTQTPSHQVTQMGQEVILRCVPISNHLYFYWYRQILGQKVEFLVSFYNNEISEKSEIFDDQFSVERPDGSNFTLKIRSTKLEDSAMYFCASSPSGAPYNEQFFGPGTRLTVL.

The V call is TRBV28, the J call TRBJ2-7, with TRBD1 identical over 8 bases. Germline values: CDR1 MDHEN, CDR2 SYDVKM. The J segment lost 4 bases and the V segment lost 6 bases, leaving 8 bases of the junction unmatched. This CDR3 spans 14 amino acids. CDR3 sequence reads: CASSRDRLMYEQYF. The CDR3 coding sequence is TGTGCCAGCAGCCGGGACAGGCTTATGTACGAGCAGTACTTC.

The genes are TRBV7-6 and TRBJ2-3; D may be TRBD2 (5 bases). Germline CDR1 reads SGHVS; CDR2 reads FNYEAQ. Between the trimmed V and J ends, which lost 5 bases and 3 bases, there was a span of 15 bases. This CDR3 is 15 amino acids long. The CDR3 reads CASSPGPPGTDTQYF. CDR3 DNA: TGTGCCAGCAGCCCCGGGCCTCCGGGAACAGATACGCAGTATTTT.

V and J are TRBV5-1 and TRBJ2-3; D perhaps matches TRBD1 (5 bases). CDR1 SGHRS and CDR2 YFSETQ come from the germline V gene. This CDR3 is 15 amino acids long. V shed 0 bases and J shed 5 bases, with 13 bases lying between them. The CDR3: CASSLGQQLIDTQYF. The CDR3 nucleotides are TGCGCCAGCAGCTTGGGACAGCAGCTGATAGATACGCAGTATTTT.

The chain carries TRBV15 and TRBJ2-1; D may be TRBD2 (6 bases). Germline lookup yields CDR1 LNHNV and CDR2 YYDKDF (reference sequence). Deletions cut 3 bases from V and 8 bases from J, with 20 bases between. This CDR3 comprises 16 residues. The CDR3 is CATSSGSLDLVDEQFF. In DNA form, the CDR3 reads TGTGCCACCAGCAGCGGGAGTCTTGATTTGGTCGATGAGCAGTTCTTC.

The CDR3 reads CASRHDTGNTEAFF. Here the CDR3 DNA reads TGCGCCAGCAGACACGACACCGGGAACACTGAAGCTTTCTTT. This chain uses TRBV5-1 with TRBJ1-1; D remains unclear. Between the trimmed V and J ends, which lost 5 bases and 1 base, there was a span of 12 bases. This CDR3 is built from 14 residues. From germline, CDR1 is SGHRS and CDR2 YFSETQ. The whole variable domain, remainder taken from reference TRBV5-1 and TRBJ1-1, is KAGVTQTPRYLIKTRGQQVTLSCSPISGHRSVSWYQQTPGQGLQFLFEYFSETQRNKGNFPGRFSGRQFSNSRSEMNVSTLELGDSALYLCASRHDTGNTEAFFGQGTRLTVV.

The chain carries TRBV5-8 and TRBJ2-4, with D unclear. CDR3 size: 17 residues. Germline values: CDR1 SGHTS, CDR2 YDEGEE. Trimming left V 0 bases short and J 1 base short, with 14 bases between. CDR3 DNA sequence: TGTGCCAGCAGCTTGGAAGAAAGAATAAGGGCCAAAAACATTCAGTACTTC. This encodes CASSLEERIRAKNIQYF.

This clone was observed a handful of times. The V call is TRBV6-5, the J call TRBJ2-7, with D maybe TRBD1 (6 bases). Germline V gene lookup returns CDR1 MNHEY and CDR2 SVGAGI. Trimming cost V 0 bases and J 0 bases, with 6 bases left between them. This CDR3 is 14 amino acids long. Here the CDR3 reads CASSYSDSSYEQYF. The CDR3 region has the DNA TGTGCCAGCAGTTACTCGGACAGCTCCTACGAGCAGTACTTC.

The chain recombines TRBV10-3 with TRBJ2-7; 9 nucleotides match TRBD1. CDR3 length: 14 residues. Germline CDR1 ENHRY, CDR2 SYGVKD. The V gene end was trimmed by 3 bases and the J gene end by 5 bases; junction bases not matched to a gene: 5. The DNA for the CDR3 is TGTGCCATCAGTGACCCCGGGACAGGGAACGAGCAGTACTTC. Amino acid sequence: CAISDPGTGNEQYF.

The chain recombines TRBV27 with TRBJ2-1; D is uncertain. CDR1 and CDR2 (germline): MNHEY, SMNVEV (reference sequence). The CDR3 has 9 amino acids. V was shortened by 8 bases and J by 8 bases, with 4 bases between the two germline ends. The CDR3 DNA sequence: TGTGCCAGCGGGTATGAGCAGTTCTTC. Its protein product is CASGYEQFF.

This clone appeared a few times. The CDR3 loop reads CASSFRSTGITEAFF. The CDR3 DNA is TGTGCCAGCAGTTTCCGTTCGACAGGGATCACTGAAGCTTTCTTT. J is TRBJ1-1 and V is TRBV28; 7 nucleotides match TRBD1. The CDR3 loop spans 15 amino acids. The germline CDR1 and CDR2 sequences are MDHEN and SYDVKM. With 3 bases clipped from V and 4 bases from J, the junction kept 8 bases outside the gene matches.

Ten or more counts support this clone. The chain uses TRBV2 and TRBJ1-2; the D is unclear. V dropped 8 bases and J dropped 3 bases, with 7 bases sitting between them. This CDR3 region has 11 residues. The germline V gene encodes CDR1 SNHLY and CDR2 FYNNEI. The CDR3: CASLSDYGYTF. The CDR3 coding sequence is TGTGCCAGCCTGTCCGACTATGGCTACACCTTC.

The chain employs TRBV28 and TRBJ1-5; D perhaps matches TRBD1 (6 bases). CDR3 length: 15 residues. Germline CDR1 is MDHEN and CDR2 is SYDVKM. Deletions cut 7 bases from V and 8 bases from J, with 21 bases between. CDR3 bases: TGTGCCAGCACCGGGACGGGGGGCAGGCCTGAGCCCCAGCATTTT. This gives the protein CASTGTGGRPEPQHF.

There are a few counts of this clone. V is TRBV7-8 and J is TRBJ2-7; D is possibly TRBD1 or TRBD2 (7 bases each). CDR1 and CDR2 (germline): SGHVS, FQNEAQ. V was pared by 5 bases and J by 6 bases, with 14 bases between. CDR3 length equals 13 residues. In nucleotides, the CDR3 is TGTGCCAGCAGCCCAGGGGGGGGAGCCGAGCAGTACTTC. It specifies CASSPGGGAEQYF.

V and J are TRBV9 and TRBJ2-7; perhaps D is TRBD1 or TRBD2 (5 bases each). Trimming took 0 bases from V and 3 from J, leaving 19 bases between them. Germline V gene sequence: CDR1 SGDLS, CDR2 YYNGEE. The CDR3 spans 17 residues. As DNA, the CDR3 is TGTGCCAGCAGCGTAGGGGGGACCGGGCCCCTGGTCTACGAGCAGTACTTC. Protein: CASSVGGTGPLVYEQYF.

The chain couples TRBV6-1 to TRBJ2-6; D may be TRBD1 (5 bases). Trimming shortened V by 7 bases and J by 0 bases, and 7 bases separated the two germline ends. The CDR3 has 14 residues. CDR1 MNHNS and CDR2 SASEGT come from the germline V gene. CDR3: CASTQGSGANVLTF. CDR3 coding DNA: TGTGCCAGCACCCAGGGCTCTGGGGCCAACGTCCTGACTTTC.

This chain links TRBV28 with TRBJ2-7; weak D call: TRBD2 (6 bases). Trimming stripped 5 bases from V and 3 bases from J, with 14 bases between. This CDR3 has 14 amino acids. CDR1 MDHEN and CDR2 SYDVKM come from the germline V gene. The CDR3 loop is CASSGLLGGYEQYF. The CDR3 coding sequence is TGTGCCAGCAGTGGCCTTCTCGGGGGCTACGAGCAGTACTTC.

The chain carries TRBV11-2 and TRBJ2-7; 14 nucleotides align to TRBD2. The V gene's germline CDR1 is SGHAT and CDR2 FQNNGV. V was pared by 1 base and J by 7 bases, with 12 bases of the junction left unmatched. The CDR3 loop spans 18 amino acids. This CDR3 is CASSLAWGLAGALGEQYF. In DNA form, the CDR3 reads TGTGCCAGCAGCTTAGCGTGGGGACTAGCGGGAGCCCTCGGAGAGCAGTACTTC. The full variable domain, with the rest looked up from reference TRBV11-2 and TRBJ2-7, is EAGVAQSPRYKIIEKRQSVAFWCNPISGHATLYWYQQILGQGPKLLIQFQNNGVVDDSQLPKDRFSAERLKGVDSTLKIQPAKLEDSAVYLCASSLAWGLAGALGEQYFGPGTRLTVT.

The chain uses TRBV10-2 and TRBJ2-7, with a weak D call TRBD2 (5 bases). Trimming removed 6 bases at V and 3 bases at J, with 12 bases between. Germline CDR1 is WSHSY and CDR2 is SAAADI. CDR3 length: 13 amino acids. CDR3 sequence: CASRGGQYYEQYF. CDR3 nucleotides: TGCGCCAGCAGAGGCGGGCAGTACTACGAGCAGTACTTC.